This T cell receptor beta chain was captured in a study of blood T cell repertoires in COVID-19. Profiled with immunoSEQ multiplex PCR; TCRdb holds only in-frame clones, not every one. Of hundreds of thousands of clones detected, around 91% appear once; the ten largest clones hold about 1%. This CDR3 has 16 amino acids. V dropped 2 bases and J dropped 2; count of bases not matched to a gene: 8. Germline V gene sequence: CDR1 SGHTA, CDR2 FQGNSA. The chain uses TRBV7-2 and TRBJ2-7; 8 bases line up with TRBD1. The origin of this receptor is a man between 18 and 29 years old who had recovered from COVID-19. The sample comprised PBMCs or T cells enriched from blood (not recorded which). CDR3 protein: CASSLSLGTGTYEQYF. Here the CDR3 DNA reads TGTGCCAGCAGCTTAAGTCTAGGGACAGGTACCTACGAGCAGTACTTC.